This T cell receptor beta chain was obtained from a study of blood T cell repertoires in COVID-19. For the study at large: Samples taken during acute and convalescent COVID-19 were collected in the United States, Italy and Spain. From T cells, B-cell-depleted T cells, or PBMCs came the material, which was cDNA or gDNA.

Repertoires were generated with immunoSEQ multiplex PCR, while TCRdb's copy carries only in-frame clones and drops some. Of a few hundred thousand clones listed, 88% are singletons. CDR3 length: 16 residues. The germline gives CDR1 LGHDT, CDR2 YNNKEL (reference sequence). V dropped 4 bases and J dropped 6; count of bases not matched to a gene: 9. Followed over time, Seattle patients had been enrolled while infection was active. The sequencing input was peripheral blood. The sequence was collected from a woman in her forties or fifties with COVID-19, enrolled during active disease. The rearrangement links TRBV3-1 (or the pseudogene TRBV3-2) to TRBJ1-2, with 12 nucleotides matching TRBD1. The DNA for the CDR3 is TGTGCCAGCAGCCCCGGAACGGGACAGGGGGCCCATGGCTACACCTTC. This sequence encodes CASSPGTGQGAHGYTF.